The 3 T cell receptor beta chains listed next were all sequenced from one sample in a study of technical replicates of blood from a few donors. Libraries were prepared by immunoSEQ multiplex PCR; TCRdb keeps only in-frame clonotypes and omits some of them. In the table there are over 90,000 clones, 95% of which are singletons. Input material: T cells isolated from PBMCs. All receptors come from a human donor in good health.

This chain links TRBV23-1 with TRBJ1-2; D uncertain. TRBV23-1 is noted as an ORF with a role that remains uncertain. This CDR3 comprises 14 residues. The ends were cut back, 0 bases at V and 2 bases at J, with 7 bases in the middle. DNA for the CDR3: TGCGCCAGCAGTCAATCGTGGCAAAACTATGGCTACACCTTC. It encodes CASSQSWQNYGYTF.

The chain links TRBV21-1 to TRBJ1-6; the D call TRBD1 from the table was never checked on the DNA. TRBV21-1 is noted as a pseudogene. The CDR3 extends over 16 amino acids. The DNA for the CDR3 is TGTGCCAGCAGCAAACCGCAGGGGGCGGAAGATTCACCCCTCCACTTT. This gives the protein CASSKPQGAEDSPLHF.

V gene TRBV6-5 combines with J gene TRBJ2-1; TRBD2 aligns across 8 bases. The CDR3 loop spans 16 amino acids. Germline-derived CDR1 and CDR2 are MNHEY and SVGAGI. V dropped 4 bases and J dropped 4; count of bases not matched to a gene: 9. DNA of the CDR3: TGTGCCAGCAGTTCTAGCTTACTAGCGGCATACAATGAGCAGTTCTTC. It encodes CASSSSLLAAYNEQFF.